The T cell receptor (beta chain) described here comes from a study of T cell responses to AZD1222 COVID-19 vaccine. Sequencing was performed with immunoSEQ multiplex PCR; in TCRdb, only in-frame clones are kept and a portion is missing. Here the sample spans over 150,000 clones, almost 90% being singletons. The CDR3 has 16 amino acids. Deletions cut 6 bases from V and 0 bases from J, with 12 bases between. The germline CDR1 and CDR2 sequences are MDHEN and SYDVKM. Comments on this clone: The antigen is unknown.

Overall study results and limits: Mostly white British, mostly female donors; authors suggested clonal diversity may be underestimated. Regions left unmutated in variants are reportedly the target of nearly half of spike-specific TCRs.

Specimen: peripheral blood, collected 28 days after the second AZD1222 dose. The gene calls are TRBV28 and TRBJ1-6; perhaps TRBD1 as D (6 bases). This sequence was found in an adult who received the AZD1222 COVID-19 vaccine. CDR3 bases: TGTGCCAGCAGGACGACAGGTGGCTCCTATAATTCACCCCTCCACTTT. It yields the protein CASRTTGGSYNSPLHF.